This TCR beta chain was captured in a study of graft-versus-host responses after intestinal transplantation. Profiling relied on immunoSEQ multiplex PCR, and the TCRdb table lists in-frame clones only, not all of them. The sample comprises tens of thousands of clones, approximately 90% of which are singletons, and roughly 5.5% rests with the top ten. This CDR3 is built from 14 residues. Germline V CDR1 and CDR2: PRHDT, FYEKMQ (reference sequence). V was trimmed by 5 bases and J by 2 bases, leaving 13 bases between them. A remark on this clone: Its antigen is currently unknown.

The J gene is TRBJ2-7, the V gene TRBV13, with D unclear. Specimen: unstimulated CD8+ T cells sorted from spleen or lymph node cells, collected before intestinal transplant. The TCR was taken from a human donor who received an intestinal transplant. The CDR3 reads CASSPTLGTYEQYF. In nucleotides, the CDR3 is TGTGCCAGCAGCCCGACTCTCGGTACCTACGAGCAGTACTTC.